These 6 T cell receptor beta chains share one sample of origin, sequenced in a study of cytomegalovirus exposure and HLA in healthy donors. 60 Vbeta and 13 Jbeta primers were used in PCR. Profiled with immunoSEQ multiplex PCR; TCRdb holds only in-frame clones, not every one. The repertoire holds around 100,000 clones, with 75% as singletons. Sample: PBMCs. The receptors shown here come from a woman between 18 and 30 years old in good health and CMV-seropositive.

The genes are TRBV29-1 and TRBJ2-7, with D perhaps matching TRBD2 (6 bases). With 5 bases removed from V and 2 bases from J, the gap between germline ends came to 19 bases. The germline gives CDR1 SQVTM, CDR2 ANQGSEA. This CDR3 region has 15 residues. CDR3 nucleotides: TGCAGCGTTCCCCATGGGGGGAGTGGCGCCTACGAGCAGTACTTC. Translation: CSVPHGGSGAYEQYF.

In regard to this clone: The junction departs from germline at one end; a sequencing error may be responsible. The chain carries TRBV11-3 and TRBJ1-2; D not resolved. From germline, CDR1 is SGHNT and CDR2 YENEEA. This CDR3 has 12 amino acids. This CDR3 is CASSLGGSGPFF. As DNA, the CDR3 is TGTGCCAGCAGCTTGGGCGGGTCAGGACCTTTCTTC.

The chain recombines TRBV18 with TRBJ2-1, with 14 bases fitting TRBD2. The junction had 4 bases not matched to a gene; V was cut back by 1 base and J by 8 bases. The CDR3 runs to 16 residues. The germline V gene has CDR1 KGHSH and CDR2 LQKENI. The CDR3 coding sequence is TGTGCCAGCTCACCACTAGGGACTAGCGGGAGCTATGAGCAGTTCTTC. Protein: CASSPLGTSGSYEQFF.

Worth noting for this clone: Different DNA sequences within this sample yield the same CDR3. The DNA for the CDR3 is TGTGCCAGCAGCCTAGACATGAACACTGAAGCTTTCTTT. The encoded protein is CASSLDMNTEAFF. The rearrangement links TRBV7-9 to TRBJ1-1; D gene uncertain. The CDR3 sequence is 13 residues long. The germline V gene encodes CDR1 SEHNR and CDR2 FQNEAQ (reference sequence). The V end lost 5 bases, the J end lost 0 bases, and 7 bases lay between the germline ends.

The chain joins TRBV5-1 to TRBJ2-3; D remains unclear. Per the germline V gene, CDR1 is SGHRS and CDR2 is YFSETQ. V was trimmed by 0 bases and J by 0 bases, leaving 8 bases between them. This CDR3 region has 15 residues. CDR3 DNA sequence: TGCGCCAGCAGCTTGGACGGAGTTAGCACAGATACGCAGTATTTT. This encodes CASSLDGVSTDTQYF.

The chain recombines TRBV29-1 with TRBJ2-3; 9 bases line up with TRBD2. There are 13 residues in the CDR3. V dropped 4 bases and J dropped 4; count of bases not matched to a gene: 3. Looked up from germline, CDR1 is SQVTM and CDR2 is ANQGSEA. CDR3 DNA: TGCAGCGTTGCGGCGGGAGGGTCAGATACGCAGTATTTT. It yields the protein CSVAAGGSDTQYF.